The clone carrying this TCR beta chain has only a few counts. The sample belongs to a study of identical twins. Each CDR3 protein gets one entry after TCRdb re-called the 5' RACE reads with MiXCR. The sample holds approximately 630,000 distinct CDR3 sequences, about 7.1% seen once. The CDR3 spans 14 residues. Trimming removed 3 bases at V and 7 bases at J, with 10 bases between. From germline, CDR1 is LNHNV and CDR2 YYDKDF (reference sequence). The data were also submitted as part of a second study, on yellow fever vaccine responses in identical twins.

V is TRBV15 and J is TRBJ1-6, with D perhaps TRBD1 (5 bases). Sequencing used PBMCs. This TCR was recovered from a woman aged 18-29 years in good health. The CDR3 DNA is TGTGCCACCAGCAGTCAGGGTGAGAATTCACCCCTCCACTTT. It codes for CATSSQGENSPLHF.